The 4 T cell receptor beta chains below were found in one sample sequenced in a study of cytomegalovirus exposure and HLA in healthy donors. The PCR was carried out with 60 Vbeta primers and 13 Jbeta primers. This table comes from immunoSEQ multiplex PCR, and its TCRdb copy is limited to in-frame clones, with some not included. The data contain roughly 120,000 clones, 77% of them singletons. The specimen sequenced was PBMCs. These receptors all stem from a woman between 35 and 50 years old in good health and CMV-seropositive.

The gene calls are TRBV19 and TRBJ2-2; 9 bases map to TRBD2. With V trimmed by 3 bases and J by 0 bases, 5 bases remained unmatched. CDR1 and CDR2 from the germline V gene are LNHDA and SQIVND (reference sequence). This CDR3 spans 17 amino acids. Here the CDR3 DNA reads TGTGCCAGTAGTATTGCGGGAGGGCTACCGAACACCGGGGAGCTGTTTTTT. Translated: CASSIAGGLPNTGELFF.

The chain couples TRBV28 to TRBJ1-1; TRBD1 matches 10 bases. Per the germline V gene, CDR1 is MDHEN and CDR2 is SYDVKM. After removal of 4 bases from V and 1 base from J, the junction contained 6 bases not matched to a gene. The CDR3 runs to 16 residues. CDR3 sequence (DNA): TGTGCCAGCAGTTCCGGGACAGGGGTACCGAACACTGAAGCTTTCTTT. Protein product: CASSSGTGVPNTEAFF.

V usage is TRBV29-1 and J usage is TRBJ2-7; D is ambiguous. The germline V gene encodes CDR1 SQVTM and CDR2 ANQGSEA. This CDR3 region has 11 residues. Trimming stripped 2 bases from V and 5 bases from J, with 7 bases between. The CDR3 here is CSVEIIDEQYF. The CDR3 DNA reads TGCAGCGTTGAAATTATAGACGAGCAGTACTTC.

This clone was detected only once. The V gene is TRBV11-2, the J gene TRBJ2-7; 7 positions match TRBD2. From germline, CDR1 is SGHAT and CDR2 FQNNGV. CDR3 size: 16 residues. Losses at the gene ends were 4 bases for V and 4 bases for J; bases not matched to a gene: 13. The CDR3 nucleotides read TGTGCCAGCAGCTCACCGGGACTAACGCCAAGTTACGAGCAGTACTTC. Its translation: CASSSPGLTPSYEQYF.